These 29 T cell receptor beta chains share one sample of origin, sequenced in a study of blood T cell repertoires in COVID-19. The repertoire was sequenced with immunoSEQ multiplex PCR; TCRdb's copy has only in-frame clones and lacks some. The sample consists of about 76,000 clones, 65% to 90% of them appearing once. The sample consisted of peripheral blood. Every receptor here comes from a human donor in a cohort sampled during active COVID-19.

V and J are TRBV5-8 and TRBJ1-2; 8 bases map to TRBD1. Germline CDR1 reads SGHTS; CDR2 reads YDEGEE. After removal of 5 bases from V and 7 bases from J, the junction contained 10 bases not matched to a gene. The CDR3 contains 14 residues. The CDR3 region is CASRPGTGFGGYTF. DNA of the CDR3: TGTGCCAGCAGACCCGGGACAGGATTCGGTGGCTACACCTTC.

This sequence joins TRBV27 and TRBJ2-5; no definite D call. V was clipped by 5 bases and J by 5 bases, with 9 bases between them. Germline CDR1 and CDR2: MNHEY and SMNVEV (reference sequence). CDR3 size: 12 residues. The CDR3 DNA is TGTGCCAGCAGTACCCCCGGGGAGACCCAGTACTTC. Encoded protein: CASSTPGETQYF.

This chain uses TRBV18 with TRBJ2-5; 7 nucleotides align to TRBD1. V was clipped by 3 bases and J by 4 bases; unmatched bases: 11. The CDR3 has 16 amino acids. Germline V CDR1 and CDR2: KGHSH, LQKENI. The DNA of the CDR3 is TGTGCCAGCTCACCGGTCGGGACAGCAAGGGGAGAGACCCAGTACTTC. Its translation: CASSPVGTARGETQYF.

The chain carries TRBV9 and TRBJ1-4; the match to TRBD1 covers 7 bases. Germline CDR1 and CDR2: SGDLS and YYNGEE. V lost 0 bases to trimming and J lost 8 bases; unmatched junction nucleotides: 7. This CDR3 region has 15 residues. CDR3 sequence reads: CASSVVEGAGEKLFF. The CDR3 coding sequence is TGTGCCAGCAGCGTAGTTGAGGGGGCAGGAGAAAAACTGTTTTTT.

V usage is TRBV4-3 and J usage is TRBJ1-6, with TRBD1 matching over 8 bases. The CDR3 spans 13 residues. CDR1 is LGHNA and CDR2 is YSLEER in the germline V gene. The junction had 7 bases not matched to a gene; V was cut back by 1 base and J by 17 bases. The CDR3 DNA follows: TGCGCCAGCAGCCAAGGACAGGGGCAGCGATTCCACTTT. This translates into CASSQGQGQRFHF.

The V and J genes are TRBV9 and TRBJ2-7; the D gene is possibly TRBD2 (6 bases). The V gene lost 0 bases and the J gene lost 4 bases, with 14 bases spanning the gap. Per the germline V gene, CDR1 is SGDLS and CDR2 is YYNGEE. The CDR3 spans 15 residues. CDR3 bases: TGTGCCAGCAGCGTAGATCCGGGAGCATCTTACGAGCAGTACTTC. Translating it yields CASSVDPGASYEQYF. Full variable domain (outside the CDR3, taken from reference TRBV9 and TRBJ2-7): DSGVTQTPKHLITATGQRVTLRCSPRSGDLSVYWYQQSLDQGLQFLIQYYNGEERAKGNILERFSAQQFPDLHSELNLSSLELGDSALYFCASSVDPGASYEQYFGPGTRLTVT.

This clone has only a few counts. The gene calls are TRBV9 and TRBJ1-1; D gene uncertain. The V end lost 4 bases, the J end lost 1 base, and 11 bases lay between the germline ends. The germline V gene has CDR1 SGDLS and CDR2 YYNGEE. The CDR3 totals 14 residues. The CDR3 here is CASSKRVQNTEAFF. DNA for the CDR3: TGTGCCAGCAGCAAGAGGGTTCAGAACACTGAAGCTTTCTTT.

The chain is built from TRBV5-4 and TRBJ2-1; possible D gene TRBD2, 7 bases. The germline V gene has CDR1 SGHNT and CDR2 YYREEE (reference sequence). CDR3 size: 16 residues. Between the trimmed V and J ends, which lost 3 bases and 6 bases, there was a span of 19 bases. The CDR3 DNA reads TGTGCCAGCAGCTCTTTCTCTCAGGGAGGGGGCAATGAGCAGTTCTTC. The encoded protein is CASSSFSQGGGNEQFF.

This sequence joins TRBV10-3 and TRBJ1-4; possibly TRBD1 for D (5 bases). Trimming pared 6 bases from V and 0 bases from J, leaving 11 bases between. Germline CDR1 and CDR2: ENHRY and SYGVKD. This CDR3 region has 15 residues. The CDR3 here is CAISGGLSTNEKLFF. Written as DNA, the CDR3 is TGTGCCATCAGCGGGGGTCTCTCAACTAATGAAAAACTGTTTTTT.

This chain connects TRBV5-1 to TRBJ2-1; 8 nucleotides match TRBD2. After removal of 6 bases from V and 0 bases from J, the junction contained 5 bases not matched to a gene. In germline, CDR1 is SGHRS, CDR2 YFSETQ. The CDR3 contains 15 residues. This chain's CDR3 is CASTSSGSSYNEQFF. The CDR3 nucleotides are TGCGCCAGCACCTCTAGCGGGTCCTCCTACAATGAGCAGTTCTTC.

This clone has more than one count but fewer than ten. In DNA, the CDR3 is TGTGCCAGCAGCCAAGCTAGTCTGATTGAGCAGTTCTTC. Protein sequence: CASSQASLIEQFF. The rearrangement links TRBV16 to TRBJ2-1; D ambiguous. Germline V lookup: CDR1 KGHSY, CDR2 FQNENV. The CDR3 length is 13 residues. The V end was cut by 2 bases, the J end by 9 bases, with 11 bases between.

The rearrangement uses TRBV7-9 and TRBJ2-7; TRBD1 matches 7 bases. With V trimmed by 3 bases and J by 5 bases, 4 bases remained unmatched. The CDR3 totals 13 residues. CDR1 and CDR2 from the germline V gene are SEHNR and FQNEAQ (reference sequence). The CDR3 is CASSFSQGNEQYF. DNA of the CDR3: TGTGCCAGCAGCTTTTCACAGGGGAACGAGCAGTACTTC. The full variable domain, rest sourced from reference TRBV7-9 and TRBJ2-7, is DTGVSQNPRHKITKRGQNVTFRCDPISEHNRLYWYRQTLGQGPEFLTYFQNEAQLEKSRLLSDRFSAERPKGSFSTLEIQRTEQGDSAMYLCASSFSQGNEQYFGPGTRLTVT.

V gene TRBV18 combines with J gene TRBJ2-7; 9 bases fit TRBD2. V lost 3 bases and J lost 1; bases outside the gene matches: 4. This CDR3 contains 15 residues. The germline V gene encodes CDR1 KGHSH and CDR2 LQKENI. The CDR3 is CASSPSTSGSYEQYF. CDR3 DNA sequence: TGTGCCAGCTCACCCTCTACTAGCGGGTCCTACGAGCAGTACTTC.

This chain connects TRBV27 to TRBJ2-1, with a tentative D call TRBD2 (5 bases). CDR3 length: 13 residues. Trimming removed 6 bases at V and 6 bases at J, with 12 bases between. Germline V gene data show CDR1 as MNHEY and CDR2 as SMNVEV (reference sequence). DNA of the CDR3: TGTGCCAGCAGGCGGGTCGGAGGCAATGAGCAGTTCTTC. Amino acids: CASRRVGGNEQFF.

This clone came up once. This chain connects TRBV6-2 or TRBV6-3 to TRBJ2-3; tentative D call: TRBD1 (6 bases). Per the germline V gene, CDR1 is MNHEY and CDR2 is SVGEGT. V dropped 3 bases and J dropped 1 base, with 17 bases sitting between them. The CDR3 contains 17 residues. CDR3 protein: CASSYGGSGPRTDTQYF. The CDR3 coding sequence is TGTGCCAGCAGTTATGGGGGCTCCGGGCCTCGCACAGATACGCAGTATTTT.

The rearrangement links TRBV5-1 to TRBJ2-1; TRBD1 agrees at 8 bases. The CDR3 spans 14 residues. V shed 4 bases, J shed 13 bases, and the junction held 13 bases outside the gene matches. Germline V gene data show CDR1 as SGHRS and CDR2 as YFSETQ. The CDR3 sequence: CASSPAIGQGLQFF. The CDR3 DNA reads TGCGCCAGCAGCCCCGCAATAGGACAGGGTCTTCAGTTCTTC.

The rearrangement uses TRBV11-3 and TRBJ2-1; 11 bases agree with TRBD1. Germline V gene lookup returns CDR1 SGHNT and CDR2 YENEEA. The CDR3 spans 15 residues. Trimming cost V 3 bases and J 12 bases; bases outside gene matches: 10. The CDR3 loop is CASSFGTGGSQGQFF. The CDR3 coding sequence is TGTGCCAGCAGCTTCGGGACAGGGGGATCCCAGGGGCAGTTCTTC.

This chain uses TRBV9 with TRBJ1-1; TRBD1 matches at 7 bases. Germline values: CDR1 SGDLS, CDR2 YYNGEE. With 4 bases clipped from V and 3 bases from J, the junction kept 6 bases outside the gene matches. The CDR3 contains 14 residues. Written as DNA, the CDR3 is TGTGCCAGCAGCCCACAGGGGTGGGACACTGAAGCTTTCTTT. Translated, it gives CASSPQGWDTEAFF.

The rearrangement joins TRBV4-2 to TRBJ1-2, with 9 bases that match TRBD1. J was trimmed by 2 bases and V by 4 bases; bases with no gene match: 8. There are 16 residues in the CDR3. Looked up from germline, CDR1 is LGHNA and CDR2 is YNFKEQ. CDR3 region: CASSRQGDGRNYGYTF. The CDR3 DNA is TGTGCCAGCAGCCGACAGGGGGACGGTAGAAACTATGGCTACACCTTC.

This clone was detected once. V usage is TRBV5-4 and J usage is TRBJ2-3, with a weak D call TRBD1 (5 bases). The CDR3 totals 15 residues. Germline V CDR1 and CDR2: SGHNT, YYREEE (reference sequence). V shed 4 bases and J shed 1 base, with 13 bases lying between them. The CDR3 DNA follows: TGTGCCAGCAGCGATCTATCACAGGGCACAGATACGCAGTATTTT. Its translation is CASSDLSQGTDTQYF.

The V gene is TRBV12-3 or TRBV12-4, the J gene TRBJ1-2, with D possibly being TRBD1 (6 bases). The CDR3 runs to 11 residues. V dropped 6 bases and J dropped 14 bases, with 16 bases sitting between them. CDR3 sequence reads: CASSLGQLRTF. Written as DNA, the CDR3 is TGTGCCAGCAGCCTCGGACAGCTGAGGACCTTC.

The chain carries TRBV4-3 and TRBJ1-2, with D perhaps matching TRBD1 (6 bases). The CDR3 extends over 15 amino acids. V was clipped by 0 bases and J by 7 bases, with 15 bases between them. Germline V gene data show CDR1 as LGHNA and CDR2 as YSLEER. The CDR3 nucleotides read TGCGCCAGCAGCCAAGATCGGGGCGGGGGCGGTGGCTACACCTTC. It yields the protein CASSQDRGGGGGYTF.

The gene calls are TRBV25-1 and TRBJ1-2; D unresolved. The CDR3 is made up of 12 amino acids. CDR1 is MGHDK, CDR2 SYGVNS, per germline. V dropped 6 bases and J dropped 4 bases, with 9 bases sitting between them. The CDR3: CASSALSYGYTF. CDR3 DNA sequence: TGTGCCAGCAGCGCCCTTAGCTATGGCTACACCTTC.

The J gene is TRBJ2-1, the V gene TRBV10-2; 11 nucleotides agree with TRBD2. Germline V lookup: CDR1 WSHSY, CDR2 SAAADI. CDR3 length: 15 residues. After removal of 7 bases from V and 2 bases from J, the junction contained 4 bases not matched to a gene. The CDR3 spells CASMRTSGPYNEQFF. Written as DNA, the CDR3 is TGCGCCAGCATGAGGACTAGCGGGCCCTACAATGAGCAGTTCTTC.

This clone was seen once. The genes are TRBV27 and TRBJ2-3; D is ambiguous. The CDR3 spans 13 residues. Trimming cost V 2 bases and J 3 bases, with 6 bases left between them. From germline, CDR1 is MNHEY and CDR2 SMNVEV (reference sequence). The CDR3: CASSLRGTDTQYF. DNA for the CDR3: TGTGCCAGCAGTTTAAGAGGTACAGATACGCAGTATTTT.

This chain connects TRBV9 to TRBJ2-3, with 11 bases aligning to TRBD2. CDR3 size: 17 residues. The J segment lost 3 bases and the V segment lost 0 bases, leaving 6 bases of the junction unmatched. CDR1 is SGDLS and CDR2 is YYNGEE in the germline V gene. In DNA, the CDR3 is TGTGCCAGCAGCGTAGCGGCTAGCGGGAGGTGGACAGATACGCAGTATTTT. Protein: CASSVAASGRWTDTQYF.

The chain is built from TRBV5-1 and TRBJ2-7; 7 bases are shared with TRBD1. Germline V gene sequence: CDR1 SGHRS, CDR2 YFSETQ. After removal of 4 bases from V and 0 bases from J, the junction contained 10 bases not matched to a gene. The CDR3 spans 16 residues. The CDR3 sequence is CASSPPRGDSSYEQYF. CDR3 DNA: TGCGCCAGCAGCCCTCCCCGAGGGGACAGCTCCTACGAGCAGTACTTC.

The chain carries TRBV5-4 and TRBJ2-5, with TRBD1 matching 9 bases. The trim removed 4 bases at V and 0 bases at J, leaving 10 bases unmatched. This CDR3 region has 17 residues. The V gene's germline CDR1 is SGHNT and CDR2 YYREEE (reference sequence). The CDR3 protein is CASSLRQGVRNQETQYF. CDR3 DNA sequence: TGTGCCAGCAGCCTTAGACAGGGGGTGAGGAACCAAGAGACCCAGTACTTC.

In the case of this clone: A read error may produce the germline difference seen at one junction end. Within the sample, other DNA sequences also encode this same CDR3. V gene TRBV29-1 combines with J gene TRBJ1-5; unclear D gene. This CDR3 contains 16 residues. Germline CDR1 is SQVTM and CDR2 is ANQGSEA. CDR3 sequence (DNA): TGCAGCGTTTCCTTTGACATGTTCTTTCGCAATCAGCCTCAGCATTTT. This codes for CSVSFDMFFRNQPQHF.